This T cell receptor beta chain stems from a study of T cell repertoires in cytomegalovirus infection. Study information: Shared public TCR beta signatures pointed to both CMV infection and a matching HLA type. Broader study findings: Totalled public TCR beta family frequency picked out people who carried CMV plus the relevant HLA. HLA-C-restricted CMV clonotypes gave the most frequent clonotype in two of eight donors.

This clonotype came up many times. Its antigen is as yet unknown. TCRdb used MiXCR to reprocess the reads, holding one entry per CDR3 protein. The sample includes 65,000 to 90,000 distinct CDR3 sequences, more than 3% seen only once; the top ten take 22%. Germline V gene lookup returns CDR1 KGHDR and CDR2 SFDVKD. The V end was cut by 4 bases, the J end by 10 bases, with 9 bases between. This CDR3 is 11 amino acids long. This rearrangement joins TRBV24-1 to TRBJ2-5; D ambiguous. This sequence was found in a human donor in good health (CMV status not recorded). Some clones in this sample may be carry-over from other donors' samples. The sequenced material came from PBMCs. The CDR3, as DNA: TGTGCCACCAGTGAAGGATGGGGCCAGTACTTC. Its protein product is CATSEGWGQYF.